The 27 T cell receptor beta chains in this list originate from one sample, sequenced in a study of metastatic and nonmetastatic thyroid tumors. TCRdb redid the clone calls on the PCR reads using MiXCR. The sample holds around 26,000 clones, roughly 13% seen once. No patient had received any treatment before thyroid surgery. Sequencing was done on a sample of blood. The source is a female donor with papillary thyroid cancer or a benign thyroid nodule (not recorded which). Some clones in this sample may be carry-over from other donors' samples.

This chain connects TRBV30 to TRBJ2-1; D not resolved. Germline V gives CDR1 GTSNPN, CDR2 SVGIG (reference sequence). V was trimmed by 0 bases and J by 6 bases, leaving 12 bases between them. This CDR3 contains 14 residues. The CDR3 coding sequence is TGTGCCTGGAGTGTAAGATTAGAGGTCAATGAGCAGTTCTTC. Its translation: CAWSVRLEVNEQFF.

This clone has a count of ten or more. The chain links TRBV28 to TRBJ2-7; D might be TRBD2 (7 bases). The CDR3 extends over 15 amino acids. V lost 5 bases and J lost 2, with 16 bases in between. Germline CDR1 reads MDHEN; CDR2 reads SYDVKM. CDR3 sequence reads: CASSPAGATAYEQYF. CDR3 nucleotide sequence: TGTGCCAGCAGTCCCGCGGGGGCCACTGCCTACGAGCAGTACTTC.

Ten or more counts support this clone. The V gene is TRBV5-1, the J gene TRBJ2-5; tentative D call: TRBD2 (6 bases). Trimming left V 1 base short and J 1 base short, with 14 bases between. The CDR3 runs to 16 residues. Germline assignment: CDR1 SGHRS and CDR2 YFSETQ. This CDR3 is CASSLSGRGPQETQYF. Here the CDR3 DNA reads TGCGCCAGCAGCTTGAGTGGGCGGGGACCCCAAGAGACCCAGTACTTC.

In its sample, this clone was seen many times. The chain combines TRBV11-2 with TRBJ2-5, with a tentative D call TRBD1 (5 bases). The V end lost 7 bases, the J end lost 4 bases, and 16 bases lay between the germline ends. CDR3 length equals 14 residues. Germline CDR1 is SGHAT and CDR2 is FQNNGV. The CDR3, as DNA: TGTGCCAGCACTGGGGCAACCCACCTAGAGACCCAGTACTTC. Translated: CASTGATHLETQYF.

The rearrangement links TRBV28 to TRBJ2-3; D is possibly TRBD1 (6 bases). This CDR3 spans 14 amino acids. The V end was cut by 5 bases, the J end by 9 bases, with 18 bases between. The germline CDR1 and CDR2 sequences are MDHEN and SYDVKM. Here the CDR3 reads CASSTPQGPETQYF. The CDR3 DNA follows: TGTGCCAGCAGTACTCCACAGGGTCCCGAGACGCAGTATTTT.

Many counts were recorded for this clone. The V call is TRBV15, the J call TRBJ2-1, with D possibly matching TRBD2 (5 bases). The CDR3 has 16 residues. Germline V gene sequence: CDR1 LNHNV, CDR2 YYDKDF (reference sequence). The V and J ends lost 0 bases and 5 bases respectively, with 14 bases between them. This CDR3 reads CATSRERAGFHNEQFF. The CDR3 DNA sequence: TGTGCCACCAGCAGAGAGAGGGCAGGTTTTCACAATGAGCAGTTCTTC.

Ten or more counts support this clone. The chain recombines TRBV19 with TRBJ1-1; D gene uncertain. With 0 bases removed from V and 5 bases from J, the gap between germline ends came to 7 bases. The V gene's germline CDR1 is LNHDA and CDR2 SQIVND (reference sequence). This CDR3 region has 13 residues. In nucleotides, the CDR3 is TGTGCCAGTAGTATAGATTTTGAGACTGAAGCTTTCTTT. Amino acid sequence: CASSIDFETEAFF.

This clone has at least ten counts. The chain combines TRBV6-1 with TRBJ1-4; no clear D. V dropped 5 bases and J dropped 3 bases, with 16 bases sitting between them. Looked up from germline, CDR1 is MNHNS and CDR2 is SASEGT. CDR3 size: 16 residues. The CDR3 DNA follows: TGTGCCAGCAGTCCAAAATCGGAGATCGCTAATGAAAAACTGTTTTTT. Encoded protein: CASSPKSEIANEKLFF.

This clone was found many times. V and J are TRBV28 and TRBJ2-5, with D possibly TRBD2 on 6 matching bases. The V gene lost 7 bases and the J gene lost 5 bases, with 17 bases spanning the gap. The CDR3 totals 14 residues. Germline CDR1 reads MDHEN; CDR2 reads SYDVKM. CDR3 amino acids: CASTLGGTGETQYF. CDR3 in DNA: TGTGCCAGCACCCTCGGCGGGACCGGGGAGACCCAGTACTTC. Combining the CDR3 with reference TRBV28 and TRBJ2-5 gives the whole variable domain DVKVTQSSRYLVKRTGEKVFLECVQDMDHENMFWYRQDPGLGLRLIYFSYDVKMKEKGDIPEGYSVSREKKERFSLILESASTNQTSMYLCASTLGGTGETQYFGPGTRLLVL.

This clone qualifies as medium-sized (0.01 to 0.1%). The V and J genes are TRBV6-4 and TRBJ2-1; the D is unclear. This CDR3 region has 15 residues. The V end was cut by 5 bases, the J end by 3 bases, with 14 bases between. The germline gives CDR1 MRHNA, CDR2 SNTAGT. In DNA form, the CDR3 reads TGTGCCAGCAGTCCCTCGGGTGCCGACTACAATGAGCAGTTCTTC. Protein product: CASSPSGADYNEQFF.

There are many counts of this clone. The J gene is TRBJ2-3, the V gene TRBV12-3 or TRBV12-4; a weak D match, TRBD2 (5 bases). The CDR3 runs to 14 residues. Trimming cost V 7 bases and J 1 base, with 12 bases left between them. CDR3 coding DNA: TGTGCCAGCACCTCGGGCGGGCGCACAGATACGCAGTATTTT. Translated: CASTSGGRTDTQYF.

A single count supports this clone. The chain recombines TRBV5-1 with TRBJ2-3; 9 bases match TRBD2. Germline lookup yields CDR1 SGHRS and CDR2 YFSETQ. This CDR3 spans 15 amino acids. Losses at the gene ends were 4 bases for V and 6 bases for J; bases not matched to a gene: 9. The CDR3 here is CASSALGSGGDTQYF. The DNA for the CDR3 is TGCGCCAGCAGCGCATTAGGTAGCGGGGGCGATACGCAGTATTTT.

This clone has ten or more counts. The genes are TRBV18 and TRBJ2-2; D is undetermined. This CDR3 is 16 amino acids long. Trimming removed 0 bases from V and 0 bases from J, with 8 bases in between. Germline V gene data show CDR1 as KGHSH and CDR2 as LQKENI. CDR3 DNA: TGTGCCAGCTCACCACCGGGCACGGCGAACACCGGGGAGCTGTTTTTT. Its translation is CASSPPGTANTGELFF.

This clone was counted many times. The CDR3 loop reads CASSLVTSGRGNEQFF. The CDR3 nucleotides are TGCGCCAGCAGCTTGGTCACTAGCGGGAGAGGGAATGAGCAGTTCTTC. The rearrangement joins TRBV5-1 to TRBJ2-1; 11 bases fit TRBD2. The V gene's germline CDR1 is SGHRS and CDR2 YFSETQ. This CDR3 has 16 residues. V trimming: 0 bases; J trimming: 7 bases; junction bases outside the gene matches: 6.

This clone is a singleton in its sample. The CDR3 loop is CASSPGSFDTIYF. Here the CDR3 DNA reads TGTGCCAGCTCACCGGGCTCTTTTGACACCATATATTTT. This chain uses TRBV18 with TRBJ1-3; D unclear. Looked up from germline, CDR1 is KGHSH and CDR2 is LQKENI. Between the trimmed V and J ends, which lost 3 bases and 8 bases, there was a span of 11 bases. This CDR3 contains 13 residues.

In its sample, this clone was seen many times. The V gene is TRBV28, the J gene TRBJ1-4; D gene uncertain. CDR3 length equals 13 residues. V was cut by 1 base and J by 8 bases, with 8 bases left in between. Germline CDR1 is MDHEN and CDR2 is SYDVKM. This chain's CDR3 is CASSLSGAEKLFF. The CDR3 coding sequence is TGTGCCAGCAGTTTATCCGGTGCGGAAAAACTGTTTTTT.

This clone came up a few times. A much larger clone differs by one base, so this may be a read error. The sample has other DNA sequences that encode this CDR3 too. The genes are TRBV15 and TRBJ2-1, with TRBD2 matching 11 bases. The CDR3 consists of 18 residues. The germline V gene has CDR1 LNHNV and CDR2 YYDKDF (reference sequence). CDR3 DNA sequence: TGCGCCACCAGCAGAGGTTGGCTAGCGGGAGGTCAATACAATGAGCAGTTCTTC. It encodes CATSRGWLAGGQYNEQFF. The full variable domain, rest sourced from reference TRBV15 and TRBJ2-1, is DAMVIQNPRYQVTQFGKPVTLSCSQTLNHNVMYWYQQKSSQAPKLLFHYYDKDFNNEADTPDNFQSRRPNTSFCFLDIRSPGLGDTAMYLCATSRGWLAGGQYNEQFFGPGTRLTVL.

Many counts were recorded for this clone. The CDR3 is CASSLGLNNEQFF. CDR3 DNA sequence: TGTGCCAGCAGCTTAGGGCTCAACAATGAGCAGTTCTTC. The chain employs TRBV11-2 and TRBJ2-1, with no clear D. CDR3 length equals 13 residues. Germline V gene lookup returns CDR1 SGHAT and CDR2 FQNNGV. The V gene lost 1 base and the J gene lost 5 bases, with 6 bases spanning the gap.

V gene TRBV2 combines with J gene TRBJ2-7, with unresolved D. Germline CDR1 SNHLY, CDR2 FYNNEI. The ends were cut back, 1 base at V and 2 bases at J, with 9 bases in the middle. This CDR3 contains 14 residues. The CDR3 bases are TGTGCCAGCAGTGAAGATCTGGGAACCTACGAGCAGTACTTC. Translated, it gives CASSEDLGTYEQYF.

This clone was recorded many times. The chain is built from TRBV7-2 and TRBJ2-5; TRBD2 matches at 13 bases. The germline gives CDR1 SGHTA, CDR2 FQGNSA. J gave up 3 bases and V 3 bases, and 4 bases lay outside the gene matches. CDR3 length equals 16 residues. CDR3 DNA sequence: TGTGCCAGCAGCTTCCGACTAGCGGGAGGTAAAGAGACCCAGTACTTC. Translation: CASSFRLAGGKETQYF.

This clone has a count of ten or more. The chain combines TRBV5-1 with TRBJ2-5; D is perhaps TRBD1 (5 bases). The CDR3 has 14 amino acids. Germline CDR1 is SGHRS and CDR2 is YFSETQ. Trimming shortened V by 5 bases and J by 4 bases, and 15 bases separated the two germline ends. The CDR3 region has the DNA TGCGCCAGCAGGCTCAGGGTAGAAAGAGAGACCCAGTACTTC. Its translation is CASRLRVERETQYF.

This clone was seen only a few times. The V call is TRBV6-1, the J call TRBJ1-5; D gene ambiguous. Germline lookup yields CDR1 MNHNS and CDR2 SASEGT. Trimming left V 7 bases short and J 15 bases short, with 22 bases between. The CDR3 covers 13 residues. This CDR3 is CASNPPTTPIPHF. Here the CDR3 DNA reads TGTGCCAGCAATCCCCCCACCACACCAATACCGCATTTT.

This clone was detected many times. CDR3 amino acids: CASSPRGDQPQHF. CDR3 sequence (DNA): TGCGCCAGCAGCCCCAGGGGGGATCAGCCCCAGCATTTT. The J gene is TRBJ1-5, the V gene TRBV5-1; 7 nucleotides line up with TRBD1. Germline CDR1 reads SGHRS; CDR2 reads YFSETQ. This CDR3 has 13 residues. V was pared by 4 bases and J by 5 bases, with 3 bases of the junction left unmatched.

This clone was seen repeatedly, ten times or more. The CDR3: CSGPPEDRRGYTF. In DNA form, the CDR3 reads TGCAGTGGTCCTCCGGAGGACAGGAGGGGCTACACCTTC. The chain joins TRBV20-1 to TRBJ1-2; 7 positions match TRBD1. CDR1 and CDR2 from the germline V gene are DFQATT and SNEGSKA (reference sequence). The CDR3 covers 13 residues. V lost 7 bases to trimming and J lost 8 bases; unmatched junction nucleotides: 13.

J is TRBJ1-6 and V is TRBV20-1; weak D call: TRBD1 (6 bases). CDR3 length equals 14 residues. V was cut by 1 base and J by 5 bases, with 9 bases left in between. CDR1 is DFQATT, CDR2 SNEGSKA, per germline (reference sequence). CDR3 DNA sequence: TGCAGTGCTAGAGGGGGACAAAATAATTCACCCCTCCACTTT. This codes for CSARGGQNNSPLHF.

This clone came up many times. V is TRBV7-2 and J is TRBJ2-1; 8 bases match TRBD2. V trimming: 4 bases; J trimming: 0 bases; junction bases outside the gene matches: 11. This CDR3 comprises 18 residues. Germline V lookup: CDR1 SGHTA, CDR2 FQGNSA. In DNA, the CDR3 is TGTGCCAGCAGCTCTAACGGGCGGGAGGCCAGCTCCTACAATGAGCAGTTCTTC. It specifies CASSSNGREASSYNEQFF. The full variable domain, its missing parts supplied by reference TRBV7-2 and TRBJ2-1, is GAGVSQSPSNKVTEKGKDVELRCDPISGHTALYWYRQSLGQGLEFLIYFQGNSAPDKSGLPSDRFSAERTGGSVSTLTIQRTQQEDSAVYLCASSSNGREASSYNEQFFGPGTRLTVL.

This sequence joins TRBV11-2 and TRBJ2-7, with D perhaps given as TRBD1 or TRBD2 (5 bases each). The germline gives CDR1 SGHAT, CDR2 FQNNGV. The V gene lost 1 base and the J gene lost 6 bases, with 13 bases spanning the gap. CDR3 length equals 14 residues. The CDR3 region has the DNA TGTGCCAGCAGCTTAGTGGACGGGGCGAGCGAGCAGTACTTC. It specifies CASSLVDGASEQYF.